Listed below are T cell receptor beta chains from one sample, sequenced in a study of beta chain features in type 1 diabetes. Sequencing was performed with immunoSEQ multiplex PCR; in TCRdb, only in-frame clones are kept and a portion is missing. The data show roughly 130,000 clones, about a tenth seen once. Source material: central memory CD4+ T cells from blood. The receptors were gathered from a man between 18 and 35 years old in good health. The CDR3 runs from the conserved cysteine through the conserved F or W. Fields, in order: J gene, clone size, D gene, V gene, CDR3 DNA, CDR3 protein. The D gene is left open where the match is weak. The size of a clone is reported for some rows only, either as once, few or many, or as a class for expanded clones.

>TRBJ1-2|few|NA|TRBV6-5
TGTGCCAGCAGACGGGTTCTTGGGGGCTACACCTTC
CASRRVLGGYTF
>TRBJ1-2|few|TRBD1|TRBV30
TGTGCCTGGAGCCCAGGGGGCAGGGTGGACTATGGCTACACCTTC
CAWSPGGRVDYGYTF
>TRBJ2-3|many|NA|TRBV5-1
TGCGCCAGCAGCCTAAAAACAGATACGCAGTATTTT
CASSLKTDTQYF
>TRBJ1-2|NA|TRBD1|TRBV27
TGTGCCAGCAGACTAAAGGCCCCCGGGACAGTCTATGGCTACACCTTC
CASRLKAPGTVYGYTF
>TRBJ2-1|few|TRBD2|TRBV7-9
TGTGCCAGCAGCTTAAGCGGGGGGGTTGACAATGAGCAGTTCTTC
CASSLSGGVDNEQFF
>TRBJ1-2|NA|TRBD1|TRBV6-4
TGTGCCAGCAGTGTATCGGACAGGGGGCGCGGAGATGGCTACACCTTC
CASSVSDRGRGDGYTF
>TRBJ1-4|NA|TRBD1|TRBV2
TGTGCCAGCCACGGACAGGCTAATGAAAAACTGTTTTTT
CASHGQANEKLFF
>TRBJ2-5|NA|TRBD2|TRBV5-1
TGCGCCAGCAGCTTGTTCGCGGGGGGGCCGGAGACCCAGTACTTC
CASSLFAGGPETQYF
>TRBJ1-3|few|NA|TRBV6-6
TGTGCCAGCAGTTCGGGACAAAGCTCTGGAAACACCATATATTTT
CASSSGQSSGNTIYF
>TRBJ2-5|NA|NA|TRBV7-2
TGTGCCAGCAGCCCACTTTCGTTTAATAGGACCCAGTACTTC
CASSPLSFNRTQYF
>TRBJ1-1|few|NA|TRBV6-5
TGTGCCAGCACGAAATCGACAGCCCCAAACACTGAAGCTTTCTTT
CASTKSTAPNTEAFF
>TRBJ2-1|few|NA|TRBV11-2
TGTGCCAGCAGCTTAGGCAGTTACAATGAGCAGTTCTTC
CASSLGSYNEQFF
>TRBJ2-5|NA|NA|TRBV9
TGTGCCAGCAGCGACAGGGGCGGAGGGGAGACCCAGTACTTC
CASSDRGGGETQYF
>TRBJ2-7|few|TRBD1|TRBV5-1
TGCGCCAGCAGCTTAAACGGACAGGAAACGTACGAGCAGTACTTC
CASSLNGQETYEQYF
>TRBJ2-5|few|TRBD2|TRBV7-8
TGTGCCAGCAGCTTATCCGGGACTAGGCAAGAGACCCAGTACTTC
CASSLSGTRQETQYF
>TRBJ2-3|few|TRBD2|TRBV7-3
TGTGCCAGCAGCTTAAAAGGACTAGCGGGGGGGACAGATACGCAGTATTTT
CASSLKGLAGGTDTQYF
>TRBJ1-1|few|NA|TRBV2
TGTGCCAGCAGCCTCGCGGGGGCGGCGAACACTGAAGCTTTCTTT
CASSLAGAANTEAFF
>TRBJ1-5|NA|NA|TRBV19
TGTGCCAGTTCTAACGCGGGGAATAGCAATCAGCCCCAGCATTTT
CASSNAGNSNQPQHF
>TRBJ1-2|once|TRBD1|TRBV6-6
TGTGCCAGCAGTACGACAGGGATCTATGGCTACACCTTC
CASSTTGIYGYTF
>TRBJ1-2|NA|TRBD1|TRBV4-1
TGCGCCAGCAGCCAAGATCGGACAGGACTATATGGCTACACCTTC
CASSQDRTGLYGYTF
>TRBJ2-4|few|TRBD1|TRBV10-3
TGTGCCATCAGTGAGCCGACTACAGGGGTCAAAAACATTCAGTACTTC
CAISEPTTGVKNIQYF
>TRBJ2-7|NA|TRBD2|TRBV9
TGTGCCAGCAGCTCCTACGGGGGGGCGGTACGTGAGCAGTACTTC
CASSSYGGAVREQYF
>TRBJ2-7|NA|TRBD1|TRBV30
TGTGCCTCGCTCGGACAGGCAACCTACGAGCAGTACTTC
CASLGQATYEQYF
>TRBJ1-4|NA|NA|TRBV5-1
TGCGCCAGCAGCCGCCTTGGAGGGTCAGATAATGAAAAACTGTTTTTT
CASSRLGGSDNEKLFF
>TRBJ2-7|few|NA|TRBV6-6
TGTGCCAGCATTGGGGGGAACGAGCAGTACTTC
CASIGGNEQYF
>TRBJ2-7|NA|TRBD2|TRBV7-6
TGTGCCAGCAGCCCTGCGACTAGCGGCTACGAGCAGTACTTC
CASSPATSGYEQYF
>TRBJ1-5|NA|NA|TRBV4-2
TGTGCCAGCAGCCAAGCCAGGATATCTGGCAATCAGCCCCAGCATTTT
CASSQARISGNQPQHF
>TRBJ1-2|NA|TRBD1|TRBV7-8
TGTGCCAGCAGCCCCCCGGGGTCAGGGGGGATCTATGGCTACACCTTC
CASSPPGSGGIYGYTF
>TRBJ1-6|NA|TRBD1|TRBV4-3
TGCGCCAGCAGCCAAGAGGGAACAGGGGGTGGTTTGCTCCACTTT
CASSQEGTGGGLLHF
>TRBJ1-2|NA|TRBD1|TRBV27
TGTGCCAGCAGTTTATCGGGTATGACAGGGGCGGGCTATGGCTACACCTTT
CASSLSGMTGAGYGYTF
>TRBJ2-1|few|TRBD2|TRBV6-6
TGTGCCAGCAGTGAGGGGCTAGCGGGGAGCGGTGAGCAGTTCTTC
CASSEGLAGSGEQFF
>TRBJ2-1|many|TRBD1|TRBV7-3
TGTGCCAGCAGCTTACAGGGGGCCTCCTACAATGAGCAGTTCTTC
CASSLQGASYNEQFF
>TRBJ2-5|few|NA|TRBV21-1
TGTGCCAGCAGCTCCAGGGGGCATAAAGAGACCCAGTACTTC
CASSSRGHKETQYF
>TRBJ2-4|many|TRBD2|TRBV4-1
TGCGCCAGCAGCCCGGGACTAGCGGGGTCTCTAACCAAAAACATTCAGTACTTC
CASSPGLAGSLTKNIQYF
>TRBJ1-1|few|NA|TRBV6-5
TGTGCCAGCAGTTACTGGGACACAAACACTGAAGCTTTCTTT
CASSYWDTNTEAFF
>TRBJ2-5|few|TRBD1|TRBV28
TGTGCCTGTACCACAGGGGGCGCCGGGGAAGAGACCCAGTACTTC
CACTTGGAGEETQYF
>TRBJ2-5|NA|NA|TRBV30
TGTGCCTGGAGCCCGGACAACCAAGAGACCCAGTACTTC
CAWSPDNQETQYF
>TRBJ1-2|NA|NA|TRBV6-5
TGTGCCAGCTCCCGGGAGGGCTATGGCTACACCTTC
CASSREGYGYTF
>TRBJ1-2|few|TRBD1|TRBV20-1
TGCAGTGCTCTCACAGGGGAAGGCTACACCTTC
CSALTGEGYTF